This T cell receptor (beta chain) was documented in a study of T cell responses to AZD1222 COVID-19 vaccine. On this clone itself: What it binds is not known.

Second doses were pooled across both intervals (about 4 or about 12 weeks). The study's findings and limits: Two AZD1222 doses significantly raised spike-specific TCR breadth and depth over controls. Baseline seropositives among AZD1222 recipients totaled only six or seven. Most donors were white British, females outnumbered males, and clonal diversity was possibly underestimated.

V lost 5 bases to trimming and J lost 7 bases; unmatched junction nucleotides: 5. The CDR3 has 13 residues. The germline V gene encodes CDR1 SGHAT and CDR2 FQNNGV. Here immunoSEQ multiplex PCR was the method, and the copy in TCRdb shows in-frame clones only, minus some. The sample includes around 150,000 clones, just under 95% of them seen just once. The chain employs TRBV11-2 and TRBJ1-5, with 7 bases identical to TRBD1. The starting material was peripheral blood, obtained 28 days after the second AZD1222 dose. The sequence derives from an adult who received the AZD1222 COVID-19 vaccine. This CDR3 is CASSEGAWQPQHF. The CDR3 region has the DNA TGTGCCAGCAGCGAGGGGGCCTGGCAGCCCCAGCATTTT.